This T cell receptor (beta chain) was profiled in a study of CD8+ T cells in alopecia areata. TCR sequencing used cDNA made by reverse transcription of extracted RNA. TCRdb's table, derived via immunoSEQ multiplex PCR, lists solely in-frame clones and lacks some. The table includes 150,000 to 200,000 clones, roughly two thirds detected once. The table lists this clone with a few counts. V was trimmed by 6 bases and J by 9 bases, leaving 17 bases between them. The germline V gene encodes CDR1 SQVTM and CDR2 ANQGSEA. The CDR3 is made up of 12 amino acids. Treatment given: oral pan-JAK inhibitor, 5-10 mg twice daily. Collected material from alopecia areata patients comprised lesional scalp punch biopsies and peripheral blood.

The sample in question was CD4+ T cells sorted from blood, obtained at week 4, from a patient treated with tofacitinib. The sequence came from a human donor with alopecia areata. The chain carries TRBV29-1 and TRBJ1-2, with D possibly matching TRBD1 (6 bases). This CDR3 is CSVTGTQLRYTF. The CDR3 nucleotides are TGCAGCGTAACCGGGACACAACTGCGCTACACCTTC. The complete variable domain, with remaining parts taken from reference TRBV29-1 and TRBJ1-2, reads SAVISQKPSRDICQRGTSLTIQCQVDSQVTMMFWYRQQPGQSLTLIATANQGSEATYESGFVIDKFPISRPNLTFSTLTVSNMSPEDSSIYLCSVTGTQLRYTFGSGTRLTVV.